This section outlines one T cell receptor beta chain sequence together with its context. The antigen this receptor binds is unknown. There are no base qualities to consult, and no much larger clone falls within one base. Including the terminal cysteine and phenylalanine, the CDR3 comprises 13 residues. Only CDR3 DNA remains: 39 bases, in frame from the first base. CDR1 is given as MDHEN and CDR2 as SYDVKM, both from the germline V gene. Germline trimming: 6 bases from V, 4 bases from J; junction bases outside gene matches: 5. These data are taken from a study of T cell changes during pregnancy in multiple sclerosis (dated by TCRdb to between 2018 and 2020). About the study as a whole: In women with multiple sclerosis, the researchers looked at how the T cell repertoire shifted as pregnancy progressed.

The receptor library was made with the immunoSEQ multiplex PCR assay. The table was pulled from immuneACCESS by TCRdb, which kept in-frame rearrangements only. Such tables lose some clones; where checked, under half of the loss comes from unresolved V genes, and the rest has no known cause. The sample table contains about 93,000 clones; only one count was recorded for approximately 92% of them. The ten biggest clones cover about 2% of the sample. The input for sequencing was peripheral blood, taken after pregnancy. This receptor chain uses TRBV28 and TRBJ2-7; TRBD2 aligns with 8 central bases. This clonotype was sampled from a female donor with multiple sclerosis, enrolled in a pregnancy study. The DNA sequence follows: TGTGCCAGCAGGGGCGGGAGGACTTACGAGCAGTACTTC. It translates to CASRGGRTYEQYF.